These 23 T cell receptor beta chains were sequenced from one sample in a study of tissue T cells after allogeneic stem cell transplantation. TCRdb's copy holds only in-frame clones and misses some; the assay was immunoSEQ multiplex PCR. The sample has about 10,000 clones; about 69% are singletons. This sample comprised tissue from the stomach, obtained at autopsy. The receptors here all came from a male donor aged 60 or over with lung cancer.

As concerns this clone: This sample also contains other DNA sequences that code for the same CDR3. The chain combines TRBV19 with TRBJ2-5, with 11 bases aligning to TRBD2. This CDR3 spans 16 amino acids. With 6 bases clipped from V and 2 bases from J, the junction kept 8 bases outside the gene matches. Germline V gene data show CDR1 as LNHDA and CDR2 as SQIVND (reference sequence). CDR3 loop: CASSLGLAGGQETQYF. CDR3 nucleotides: TGTGCCAGTAGCCTGGGCCTAGCGGGGGGTCAAGAGACCCAGTACTTC.

J is TRBJ2-7 and V is TRBV7-6; D is ambiguous. This CDR3 contains 15 residues. Germline V lookup: CDR1 SGHVS, CDR2 FNYEAQ. V was clipped by 2 bases and J by 4 bases, with 15 bases between them. CDR3 region: CASSLWSGPPYEQYF. The CDR3 DNA reads as TGTGCCAGCAGCTTATGGTCAGGCCCTCCTTACGAGCAGTACTTC. Based on the CDR3 plus reference TRBV7-6 and TRBJ2-7, the full variable domain is GAGVSQSPRYKVTKRGQDVALRCDPISGHVSLYWYRQALGQGPEFLTYFNYEAQQDKSGLPNDRFSAERPEGSISTLTIQRTEQRDSAMYRCASSLWSGPPYEQYFGPGTRLTVT.

This sequence joins TRBV6-2 or TRBV6-3 and TRBJ2-3; TRBD2 aligns across 13 bases. Germline V gene data show CDR1 as MNHEY and CDR2 as SVGEGT. CDR3 length equals 16 residues. The trim removed 5 bases at V and 7 bases at J, leaving 9 bases unmatched. This chain's CDR3 is CASSTTGTSGTNTQYF. The CDR3 DNA reads as TGTGCCAGCAGTACTACCGGGACTAGCGGGACCAATACGCAGTATTTT.

The chain links TRBV7-6 to TRBJ2-7; TRBD1 might be the D (5 bases). Germline loops: CDR1 SGHVS, CDR2 FNYEAQ. This CDR3 region has 11 residues. The V end lost 8 bases, the J end lost 3 bases, and 8 bases lay between the germline ends. CDR3 region: CASADNYEQYF. DNA of the CDR3: TGTGCCAGCGCGGACAACTACGAGCAGTACTTC.

The genes are TRBV27 and TRBJ2-1, with 9 bases lining up with TRBD2. The CDR3 is 17 amino acids. CDR1 is MNHEY and CDR2 is SMNVEV in the germline V gene (reference sequence). With 4 bases clipped from V and 5 bases from J, the junction kept 12 bases outside the gene matches. For the CDR3, the DNA is TGTGCCAGCAGTTCTTGGGGGGCGGGAGGGCTTCACAATGAGCAGTTCTTC. Translation gives CASSSWGAGGLHNEQFF.

The chain carries TRBV9 and TRBJ2-5, with 11 nucleotides matching TRBD2. The CDR3 is made up of 16 amino acids. With V trimmed by 4 bases and J by 1 base, 6 bases remained unmatched. Germline loops: CDR1 SGDLS, CDR2 YYNGEE. The DNA of the CDR3 is TGTGCCAGCAGCCGAGCACTAGCGGGGGCCCAAGAGACCCAGTACTTC. Encoded protein: CASSRALAGAQETQYF.

V gene TRBV28 combines with J gene TRBJ1-1; 7 positions match TRBD1. The V gene's germline CDR1 is MDHEN and CDR2 SYDVKM. The V gene end was trimmed by 5 bases and the J gene end by 8 bases; junction bases not matched to a gene: 5. CDR3 length: 12 amino acids. CDR3 amino acids: CASSKQGTEAFF. DNA for the CDR3: TGTGCCAGCAGTAAACAGGGGACCGAAGCTTTCTTT.

The V and J genes are TRBV5-1 and TRBJ2-2; 8 nucleotides align to TRBD1. Per the germline V gene, CDR1 is SGHRS and CDR2 is YFSETQ. This CDR3 region has 16 residues. With V trimmed by 0 bases and J by 3 bases, 4 bases remained unmatched. CDR3: CASSLGPTGDTGELFF. CDR3 nucleotides: TGCGCCAGCAGCTTGGGACCGACAGGGGACACCGGGGAGCTGTTTTTT.

V and J are TRBV7-8 and TRBJ2-3, with D unclear. Germline V gives CDR1 SGHVS, CDR2 FQNEAQ. V lost 5 bases to trimming and J lost 5 bases, with 14 bases between them. The CDR3 loop spans 14 amino acids. The CDR3 bases are TGTGCCAGCAGCCCAACCATCTTGGGAGATACGCAGTATTTT. It yields the protein CASSPTILGDTQYF.

The V call is TRBV7-9, the J call TRBJ2-7; possible D gene TRBD2, 7 bases. The CDR3 spans 14 residues. In germline, CDR1 is SEHNR, CDR2 FQNEAQ (reference sequence). V was shortened by 3 bases and J by 3 bases, with 12 bases between the two germline ends. The CDR3 is CASSFEGGGYEQYF. CDR3 nucleotide sequence: TGTGCCAGCAGCTTTGAGGGAGGGGGCTACGAGCAGTACTTC.

This clone has just one count. The chain has TRBV19 and TRBJ2-2, with a tentative D call TRBD1 (6 bases). Germline V gives CDR1 LNHDA, CDR2 SQIVND (reference sequence). CDR3 length: 15 residues. The ends were cut back, 7 bases at V and 7 bases at J, with 19 bases in the middle. DNA of the CDR3: TGTGCCAGTACCCCTCCCCATACAGGGATCGGGGAGCTGTTTTTT. This translates into CASTPPHTGIGELFF.

V and J are TRBV30 and TRBJ2-5; D is perhaps TRBD1 or TRBD2 (6 bases each). CDR1 is GTSNPN, CDR2 SVGIG, per germline (reference sequence). V dropped 8 bases and J dropped 5 bases, with 15 bases sitting between them. This CDR3 has 12 residues. This chain's CDR3 is CAANRGGETQYF. CDR3 DNA sequence: TGTGCCGCAAATAGAGGGGGGGAGACCCAGTACTTC.

The rearrangement links TRBV6-5 to TRBJ1-6; a weak D match, TRBD1 (5 bases). V shed 0 bases and J shed 10 bases, with 16 bases lying between them. The CDR3 loop spans 16 amino acids. Germline CDR1 MNHEY, CDR2 SVGAGI. In DNA, the CDR3 is TGTGCCAGCAGTTACTCGAGTGGAGGTAGGGGCTCACCCCTCCACTTT. Protein: CASSYSSGGRGSPLHF.

The chain recombines TRBV7-8 with TRBJ2-7, with 9 bases matching TRBD2. Trimming at V came to 2 bases and at J to 4 bases, leaving 6 bases not matched to a gene. Germline lookup yields CDR1 SGHVS and CDR2 FQNEAQ. This CDR3 is built from 15 residues. CDR3 in amino acids: CASSLSSGRLYEQYF. CDR3 DNA sequence: TGTGCCAGCAGCTTAAGTAGCGGGAGATTATACGAGCAGTACTTC.

CDR3 in amino acids: CASSPGGGYGYTF. CDR3 DNA: TGTGCCAGCTCACCAGGGGGAGGCTATGGCTACACCTTC. V is TRBV18 and J is TRBJ1-2; TRBD1 is a possible D gene (5 bases). V was clipped by 2 bases and J by 4 bases, with 8 bases between them. Germline V gene data show CDR1 as KGHSH and CDR2 as LQKENI. This CDR3 has 13 residues.

The chain links TRBV6-2 or TRBV6-3 to TRBJ2-1, with D unresolved. This CDR3 comprises 12 residues. The ends were cut back, 2 bases at V and 7 bases at J, with 6 bases in the middle. Germline loops: CDR1 MNHEY, CDR2 SVGEGT. This CDR3 is CASSYRTNEQFF. CDR3 nucleotide sequence: TGTGCCAGCAGTTACAGGACGAATGAGCAGTTCTTC.

About this clone itself: Given a much more abundant clone one base away, this may be a read error. The chain carries TRBV6-1 and TRBJ2-2; weak D call: TRBD2 (7 bases). The ends were cut back, 3 bases at V and 5 bases at J, with 13 bases in the middle. Germline V gives CDR1 MNHNS, CDR2 SASEGT. CDR3 length equals 15 residues. The CDR3 spells CASSDAEGGTGELFF. Written as DNA, the CDR3 is TGTGCCAGCAGTGACGCGGAGGGGGGGACCGGGGAGCTGTTTTTT.

J is TRBJ1-1 and V is TRBV18, with 12 positions matching TRBD1. V shed 1 base, J shed 4 bases, and the junction held 10 bases outside the gene matches. CDR1 KGHSH and CDR2 LQKENI come from the germline V gene. The CDR3 loop spans 18 amino acids. CDR3 amino acids: CASSPQTGTGGAGTEAFF. The DNA of the CDR3 is TGTGCCAGCTCACCACAAACCGGGACAGGGGGCGCTGGCACTGAAGCTTTCTTT.

V is TRBV6-6 and J is TRBJ2-7; 9 positions agree with TRBD1. CDR3 length: 16 residues. Per germline, CDR1 MNHNY and CDR2 SVGAGI (reference sequence). The V segment lost 4 bases and the J segment 4 bases; nucleotides outside the gene matches: 11. CDR3: CASSSDGQGLIYEQYF. The CDR3 DNA reads TGTGCCAGCAGTTCCGATGGACAGGGGCTAATATACGAGCAGTACTTC.

The chain couples TRBV18 to TRBJ1-2; unclear D gene. The CDR3 sequence is 13 residues long. Germline V lookup: CDR1 KGHSH, CDR2 LQKENI. V gave up 4 bases and J gave up 7 bases, with 13 bases separating them. CDR3 nucleotides: TGTGCCAGCTCACGATCAGATACCTCTGGCTACACCTTC. Encoded protein: CASSRSDTSGYTF.

The chain carries TRBV11-2 and TRBJ2-7; the D gene is possibly TRBD2 (5 bases). Germline CDR1 SGHAT, CDR2 FQNNGV. CDR3 size: 12 residues. Trimming took off 0 bases at V and 9 bases at J, with 9 bases between the two ends. This CDR3 reads CASSLEGGGQYF. CDR3 nucleotides: TGTGCCAGCAGCTTAGAAGGTGGAGGGCAGTACTTC.

This clone came up a few times. The chain uses TRBV6-2 or TRBV6-3 and TRBJ2-7; no definite D call. The germline V gene has CDR1 MNHEY and CDR2 SVGEGT. Trimming left V 0 bases short and J 2 bases short, with 11 bases between. The CDR3 covers 15 residues. The CDR3 bases are TGTGCCAGCAGTTACTCGAGAGTCATCGCCTACGAGCAGTACTTC. It specifies CASSYSRVIAYEQYF.

The J gene is TRBJ1-5, the V gene TRBV28; tentatively, D is TRBD1 (5 bases). The CDR3 sequence is 13 residues long. V was pared by 2 bases and J by 7 bases, with 9 bases between. CDR1 and CDR2 (germline): MDHEN, SYDVKM. CDR3 residues: CASSLPGRQPQHF. In DNA, the CDR3 is TGTGCCAGCAGTTTACCGGGGCGGCAGCCCCAGCATTTT.